Following are 3 T cell receptor beta chains from one sample sequenced in a study of T cells in Graves' hyperthyroidism and ophthalmopathy. Researchers took RNA transcripts and amplified the TCR beta CDR3 regions from them. First-round RT-PCR with HTBI primers amplified the TCR CDR3 region. In TCRdb, the multiplex PCR reads were re-called with MiXCR into one record per CDR3 protein. The sample carries about 400,000 distinct CDR3 sequences, roughly 13% recorded once. The sequenced sample was blood. The receptors here all came from a man aged 50 or older with Graves' ophthalmopathy.

In this sample, this clonotype turned up a few times. The rearrangement joins TRBV4-2 to TRBJ2-7; the match to TRBD2 covers 10 bases. Germline V gene sequence: CDR1 LGHNA, CDR2 YNFKEQ. The J segment lost 1 base and the V segment lost 0 bases, leaving 12 bases of the junction unmatched. The length of the CDR3 is 19 residues. CDR3 nucleotide sequence: TGTGCCAGCAGCCAAGAGAGGAGCGGGAGGGCTCGTTTTTCCTACGAGCAGTACTTC. It yields the protein CASSQERSGRARFSYEQYF.

This clonotype was observed at least ten times. The V gene is TRBV12-3 or TRBV12-4, the J gene TRBJ2-4; D assignment may be TRBD1 or TRBD2 (6 bases each). The CDR3 extends over 17 amino acids. V was clipped by 7 bases and J by 0 bases, with 19 bases between them. The CDR3 reads CASTRWMGGEAKNIQYF. The CDR3 nucleotides are TGTGCCAGCACCAGGTGGATGGGGGGCGAAGCCAAAAACATTCAGTACTTC.

The V gene is TRBV7-9, the J gene TRBJ1-2; 9 positions agree with TRBD1. CDR1 is SEHNR, CDR2 FQNEAQ, per germline (reference sequence). This CDR3 spans 15 amino acids. Germline trimming cut 5 bases from V and 8 bases from J; bases unmatched to any gene: 12. CDR3 amino acids: CASSVTGGVSRGYTF. Written as DNA, the CDR3 is TGTGCCAGCAGCGTCACAGGGGGCGTTTCGCGAGGCTACACCTTC.